These 18 T cell receptor beta chains came from one sample sequenced in a study of cytomegalovirus exposure and HLA in healthy donors. The PCR was carried out with 60 Vbeta primers and 13 Jbeta primers. The assay was immunoSEQ multiplex PCR, and TCRdb's table has in-frame clones only and misses some. Of around 140,000 clones in the sample, 64% were seen once. The sequencing input was PBMCs. The receptor source for this set is a woman aged 40 to 49 in good health and CMV-seronegative.

This chain connects TRBV7-9 to TRBJ1-4, with 8 bases aligning to TRBD1. CDR1 is SEHNR, CDR2 FQNEAQ, per germline (reference sequence). Trimming at V came to 4 bases and at J to 5 bases, leaving 6 bases not matched to a gene. The CDR3 consists of 15 residues. This chain's CDR3 is CASSSDRGLNEKLFF. CDR3 nucleotides: TGTGCCAGCAGCTCAGACAGGGGATTGAATGAAAAACTGTTTTTT.

This clone has more than one count but fewer than ten. The chain employs TRBV19 and TRBJ1-2; TRBD1 matches 7 bases. The CDR3 is 14 amino acids. Germline V gene sequence: CDR1 LNHDA, CDR2 SQIVND (reference sequence). J gave up 6 bases and V 5 bases, and 9 bases lay outside the gene matches. For the CDR3, the DNA is TGTGCCAGTAGTGCCGGGACAGTCTCTCATGGCTACACCTTC. Translating gives CASSAGTVSHGYTF.

This sequence joins TRBV5-6 and TRBJ2-2; TRBD1 aligns across 7 bases. This CDR3 has 16 residues. Germline V CDR1 and CDR2: SGHDT, YYEEEE. V lost 0 bases and J lost 0; bases outside the gene matches: 2. CDR3 amino acids: CASSLGQGSNTGELFF. The CDR3 bases are TGTGCCAGCAGCTTGGGACAGGGCTCGAACACCGGGGAGCTGTTTTTT.

The gene calls are TRBV28 and TRBJ2-7; 9 bases match TRBD1. The CDR3 is made up of 14 amino acids. Germline V gene sequence: CDR1 MDHEN, CDR2 SYDVKM. V shed 5 bases, J shed 7 bases, and the junction held 9 bases outside the gene matches. The CDR3 loop reads CASSTTQGAGEQYF. CDR3 in DNA: TGTGCCAGCAGTACTACACAGGGGGCAGGGGAGCAGTACTTC.

This clone was seen a few times. This sequence joins TRBV10-3 and TRBJ1-5, with a possible D match to TRBD1 (5 bases). The CDR3 loop spans 12 amino acids. V shed 8 bases and J shed 2 bases, with 7 bases lying between them. Per germline, CDR1 ENHRY and CDR2 SYGVKD. The CDR3: CAIGAGNQPQHF. The CDR3 nucleotides are TGTGCCATCGGGGCAGGCAATCAGCCCCAGCATTTT.

The V and J genes are TRBV6-1 and TRBJ1-1; D is uncertain. Germline V gives CDR1 MNHNS, CDR2 SASEGT. The CDR3 contains 12 residues. The V end lost 3 bases, the J end lost 8 bases, and 10 bases lay between the germline ends. The CDR3 nucleotides are TGTGCCAGCAGTGAGGCCTTCGGGGAAGCTTTCTTT. This encodes CASSEAFGEAFF.

This clone showed up just a few times. This rearrangement joins TRBV4-1 to TRBJ1-2; D possibly corresponds to TRBD1 (6 bases). CDR1 and CDR2 (germline): MGHRA, YSYEKL. With 3 bases removed from V and 4 bases from J, the gap between germline ends came to 12 bases. CDR3 length: 14 amino acids. CDR3 DNA sequence: TGCGCCAGCAGCCAGATGCAGGGGTTCTATGGCTACACCTTC. This translates into CASSQMQGFYGYTF.

This clone showed up just once. The gene calls are TRBV7-9 and TRBJ1-2; 7 nucleotides align to TRBD1. V lost 5 bases, J lost 7 bases, and 10 bases stayed unmatched. Germline CDR1 and CDR2: SEHNR and FQNEAQ (reference sequence). This CDR3 has 14 residues. The CDR3 sequence: CASSPTGAQPGYTF. The CDR3 DNA sequence: TGTGCCAGCAGCCCCACAGGGGCGCAGCCTGGCTACACCTTC.

V usage is TRBV6-1 and J usage is TRBJ1-2; D remains unclear. Trimming left V 1 base short and J 7 bases short, with 10 bases between. CDR3 size: 13 residues. Per the germline V gene, CDR1 is MNHNS and CDR2 is SASEGT. CDR3 DNA: TGTGCCAGCAGTGAAGTTGAGGACTCTGGCTACACCTTC. Amino acid sequence: CASSEVEDSGYTF.

V gene TRBV11-2 combines with J gene TRBJ2-1, with TRBD1 as a possible D gene (5 bases). The germline V and J ends were trimmed by 0 bases and 2 bases, with 8 bases remaining between them. Germline values: CDR1 SGHAT, CDR2 FQNNGV. The CDR3 has 15 amino acids. The CDR3 nucleotides are TGTGCCAGCAGCTTAGAAGGGGCCCCCTACAATGAGCAGTTCTTC. It encodes CASSLEGAPYNEQFF.

This chain connects TRBV7-9 to TRBJ2-7; TRBD2 aligns across 8 bases. Germline CDR1 is SEHNR and CDR2 is FQNEAQ (reference sequence). The CDR3 runs to 14 residues. J lost 3 bases, V lost 6 bases, and 7 bases had no gene match. In DNA, the CDR3 is TGTGCCAGCAGGCTACGGGGGGGGGACTACGAGCAGTACTTC. It translates to CASRLRGGDYEQYF.

The CDR3 sequence is CASIRDMRGYTF. CDR3 sequence (DNA): TGTGCCAGCATCCGGGACATGCGAGGCTACACCTTC. The chain uses TRBV6-1 and TRBJ1-2; possible D gene TRBD1, 6 bases. Trimming took off 7 bases at V and 8 bases at J, with 14 bases between the two ends. The CDR3 runs to 12 residues. Germline loops: CDR1 MNHNS, CDR2 SASEGT.

The gene calls are TRBV19 and TRBJ2-6; 9 bases agree with TRBD1. V was clipped by 1 base and J by 2 bases; unmatched bases: 9. The CDR3 runs 19 residues. Germline values: CDR1 LNHDA, CDR2 SQIVND (reference sequence). As DNA, the CDR3 is TGTGCCAGTAGTATAGTTCGGACAGGGGTTATTGCTGGGGCCAACGTCCTGACTTTC. Translation gives CASSIVRTGVIAGANVLTF.

The chain employs TRBV5-1 and TRBJ1-2; 10 bases are shared with TRBD1. The germline V gene encodes CDR1 SGHRS and CDR2 YFSETQ. The CDR3 is made up of 15 amino acids. V lost 3 bases, J lost 3 bases, and 5 bases stayed unmatched. The CDR3 nucleotides are TGCGCCAGCAGCTCCGGACAGGGGGGGGACTATGGCTACACCTTC. This codes for CASSSGQGGDYGYTF.

This clone was detected only a few times. The chain uses TRBV2 and TRBJ2-5; a weak D match, TRBD1 (6 bases). Deletions cut 7 bases from V and 3 bases from J, with 6 bases between. The CDR3 runs 11 residues. CDR1 is SNHLY and CDR2 is FYNNEI in the germline V gene. Here the CDR3 DNA reads TGTGCCAGCACAGGGGAAGAGACCCAGTACTTC. It specifies CASTGEETQYF.

The chain joins TRBV28 to TRBJ1-2; maybe TRBD1 (6 bases). Germline V gene data show CDR1 as MDHEN and CDR2 as SYDVKM. With 4 bases removed from V and 8 bases from J, the gap between germline ends came to 17 bases. The CDR3 consists of 14 residues. CDR3 nucleotides: TGTGCCAGCAGTTGGAGGGGGGGGCGCGGGGGCTACACCTTC. Translated: CASSWRGGRGGYTF.

V and J are TRBV19 and TRBJ2-1; 12 bases are a match to TRBD2. V shed 3 bases, J shed 15 bases, and the junction held 12 bases outside the gene matches. Germline CDR1 reads LNHDA; CDR2 reads SQIVND (reference sequence). The CDR3 has 15 amino acids. CDR3 amino acids: CASSISSGGAPSLFF. The CDR3 DNA follows: TGTGCCAGTAGTATCTCTAGCGGGGGGGCGCCTTCCCTGTTCTTC.

In its sample, this clone was seen once. V and J are TRBV30 and TRBJ2-1, with 8 nucleotides matching TRBD2. Germline CDR1 and CDR2: GTSNPN and SVGIG (reference sequence). The CDR3 has 14 amino acids. Unmatched junction bases numbered 7, after V lost 2 bases and J lost 7 bases. This chain's CDR3 is CAWSPGGAFNEQFF. The CDR3 DNA reads TGTGCCTGGAGTCCCGGGGGGGCCTTTAATGAGCAGTTCTTC.